Listed below are T cell receptor beta chains from one sample, sequenced in a study of response to subunit inactivated influenza vaccine. TCRdb processed the RT-PCR reads anew with MiXCR; each CDR3 protein has one entry. The table lists 500,000 to 600,000 distinct CDR3 sequences, about 15% of them singletons. The sequencing here drew on CD4+ T cells sorted from PBMCs, taken roughly 24 months after vaccination. The origin of the receptors is a man in his fifties or sixties who received an inactivated influenza vaccine. The CDR3 runs from the conserved cysteine through the conserved F or W. A D gene is named only where the DNA matches it firmly. A row's size may be missing; if present it is once, few, many or a size class.

abundance | j_gene | v_gene | len | d_gene | CDR3aa | CDR3nt
few | TRBJ2-1 | TRBV6-2/TRBV6-3 | 18 | TRBD2 | CASSSTDSKGLGYNEQFF | TGTGCCAGCAGTTCCACGGATTCCAAGGGACTAGGGTACAATGAGCAGTTCTTC
NA | TRBJ1-4 | TRBV4-2 | 16 | TRBD1 | CASSQSPGQGAGKLFF | TGTGCCAGCAGCCAGTCACCGGGACAGGGGGCAGGTAAACTGTTTTTT
few | TRBJ2-5 | TRBV5-1 | 15 | NA | CASSPDGLSQETQYF | TGCGCCAGCAGCCCGGACGGACTATCTCAAGAGACCCAGTACTTC
many | TRBJ2-2 | TRBV27 | 14 | NA | CASSLEPNTGELFF | TGTGCCAGCAGTTTAGAACCTAACACCGGGGAGCTGTTTTTT
NA | TRBJ1-1 | TRBV7-2 | 14 | TRBD1 | CASSLGTGNSEAFF | TGTGCCAGCAGCTTAGGGACAGGGAACTCTGAAGCTTTCTTT
NA | TRBJ1-4 | TRBV2 | 14 | TRBD1 | CASSVTGINEKLFF | TGTGCCAGCAGTGTGACAGGGATTAATGAAAAACTGTTTTTT
many | TRBJ2-3 | TRBV10-3 | 14 | TRBD2 | CAIGGSGRPDTQYF | TGTGCCATCGGTGGTAGCGGGAGGCCAGATACGCAGTATTTT
many | TRBJ2-2 | TRBV10-3 | 16 | TRBD2 | CAISGSGTSNTGELFF | TGTGCCATCAGTGGTAGCGGGACGTCGAACACCGGGGAGCTGTTTTTT
many | TRBJ2-3 | TRBV7-2 | 14 | NA | CASSLERNTDTQYF | TGTGCCAGCAGCTTAGAGAGGAACACAGATACGCAGTATTTT
many | TRBJ1-2 | TRBV5-1 | 14 | TRBD1 | CASRDGTGVNGYTF | TGCGCCAGCAGAGACGGGACAGGGGTCAATGGCTACACCTTC
NA | TRBJ2-4 | TRBV7-6 | 20 | TRBD1 | CASSLVRDRGAFVAKNIQYF | TGTGCCAGCAGCTTAGTCCGGGACAGGGGGGCATTCGTAGCCAAAAACATTCAGTACTTC
few | TRBJ2-5 | TRBV15 | 12 | NA | CATSRELATQYF | TGTGCCACCAGCAGAGAATTGGCGACCCAGTACTTC
NA | TRBJ2-5 | TRBV20-1 | 16 | NA | CSARATRGRRQETQYF | TGCAGTGCTAGAGCCACTAGGGGCCGGCGGCAAGAGACCCAGTACTTC
NA | TRBJ2-7 | TRBV29-1 | 14 | NA | CSVWEQTATYEQYF | TGCAGCGTTTGGGAACAGACAGCAACCTACGAGCAGTACTTC
many | TRBJ2-3 | TRBV12-3/TRBV12-4 | 14 | NA | CASSLRQEGDTQYF | TGTGCCAGCAGTTTAAGACAGGAAGGAGATACGCAGTATTTT
NA | TRBJ2-7 | TRBV9 | 11 | NA | CASSPGSEQYF | TGTGCCAGCAGCCCAGGCAGTGAGCAGTACTTC
NA | TRBJ2-1 | TRBV7-9 | 15 | TRBD1 | CAGSFQGALDDEQFF | TGTGCCGGCAGCTTCCAGGGGGCTTTAGACGATGAGCAGTTCTTC
many | TRBJ1-2 | TRBV7-2 | 13 | NA | CASSPGTGRGYTF | TGTGCCAGCAGCCCCGGGACCGGCCGTGGCTACACCTTC
many | TRBJ1-2 | TRBV12-3/TRBV12-4 | 14 | TRBD1 | CASSLGQVIYGYTF | TGTGCCAGCAGTTTGGGACAGGTTATCTATGGCTACACCTTC
NA | TRBJ1-5 | TRBV18 | 16 | NA | CASSRLRDESNQPQHF | TGTGCCAGCTCACGACTCCGGGACGAAAGTAATCAGCCCCAGCATTTT
few | TRBJ2-5 | TRBV2 | 13 | NA | CASAGKQQETQYF | TGTGCCAGCGCAGGGAAACAGCAAGAGACCCAGTACTTC
once | TRBJ1-1 | TRBV10-1 | 15 | TRBD1 | CASSATTGRQSEAFF | TGCGCCAGCAGTGCGACGACAGGGAGGCAGTCTGAAGCTTTCTTT
few | TRBJ2-1 | TRBV5-4 | 15 | TRBD2 | CASSRETSGYNEQFF | TGTGCCAGCAGCCGAGAGACTAGCGGCTACAATGAGCAGTTCTTC
few | TRBJ2-5 | TRBV20-1 | 13 | TRBD2 | CSAKSGRGETQYF | TGCAGTGCAAAAAGCGGGAGGGGAGAGACCCAGTACTTC
NA | TRBJ1-4 | TRBV5-1 | 13 | NA | CASSYATNEKLFF | TGCGCCAGCAGCTACGCAACTAATGAAAAACTGTTTTTT
many | TRBJ2-7 | TRBV12-3/TRBV12-4 | 13 | NA | CASSFGKSYEQYF | TGTGCCAGCAGTTTTGGGAAGAGCTACGAGCAGTACTTC